This TCR beta chain was found in a study of chemoradiotherapy in HPV16-positive cancers. Libraries were prepared by immunoSEQ multiplex PCR; TCRdb keeps only in-frame clonotypes and omits some of them. The data contain about 14,000 clones, about four fifths of them seen just once; the ten biggest clones take up roughly 9.7%. The CDR3 runs 19 residues. Looked up from germline, CDR1 is LGHNA and CDR2 is YNFKEQ. V was cut by 0 bases and J by 4 bases, with 22 bases left in between. Sampling was carried out from a patient who underwent chemoradiotherapy. The source of this sequence is a human donor with HPV-associated anogenital cancer. The genes are TRBV4-2 and TRBJ2-1; a possible D gene is TRBD2 (6 bases). This CDR3 is CASSQDRQSLAPEYNEQFF. The DNA of the CDR3 is TGTGCCAGCAGCCAAGATCGTCAATCTCTAGCGCCAGAGTACAATGAGCAGTTCTTC.